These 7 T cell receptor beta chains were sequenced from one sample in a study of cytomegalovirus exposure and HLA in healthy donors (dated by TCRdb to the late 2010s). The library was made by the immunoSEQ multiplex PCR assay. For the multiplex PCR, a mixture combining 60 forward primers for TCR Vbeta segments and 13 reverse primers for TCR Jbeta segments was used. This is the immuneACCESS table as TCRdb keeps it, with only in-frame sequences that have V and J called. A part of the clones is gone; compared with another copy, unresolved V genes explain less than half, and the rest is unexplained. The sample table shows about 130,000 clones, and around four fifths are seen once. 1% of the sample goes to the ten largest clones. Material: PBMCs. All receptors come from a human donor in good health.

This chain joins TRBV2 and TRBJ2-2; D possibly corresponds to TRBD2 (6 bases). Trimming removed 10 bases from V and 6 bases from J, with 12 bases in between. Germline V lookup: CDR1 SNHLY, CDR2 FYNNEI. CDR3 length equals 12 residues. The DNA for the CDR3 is TGTGCCACCGATAGCGGTCCCGGGGAGCTGTTTTTT. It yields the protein CATDSGPGELFF.

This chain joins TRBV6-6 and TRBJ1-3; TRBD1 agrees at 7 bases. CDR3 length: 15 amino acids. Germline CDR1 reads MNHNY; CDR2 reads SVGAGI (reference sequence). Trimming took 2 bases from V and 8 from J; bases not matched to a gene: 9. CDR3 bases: TGTGCCAGCAGTTACCCCCGGGAGGGGGCACACACCATATATTTT. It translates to CASSYPREGAHTIYF.

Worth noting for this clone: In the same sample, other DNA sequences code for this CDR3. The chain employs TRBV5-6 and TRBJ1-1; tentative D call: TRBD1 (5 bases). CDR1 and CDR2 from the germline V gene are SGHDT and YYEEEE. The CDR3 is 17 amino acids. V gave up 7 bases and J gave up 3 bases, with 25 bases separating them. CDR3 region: CASGSPLWDGGDTEAFF. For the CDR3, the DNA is TGTGCCAGCGGGTCCCCACTTTGGGACGGGGGGGACACTGAAGCTTTCTTT.

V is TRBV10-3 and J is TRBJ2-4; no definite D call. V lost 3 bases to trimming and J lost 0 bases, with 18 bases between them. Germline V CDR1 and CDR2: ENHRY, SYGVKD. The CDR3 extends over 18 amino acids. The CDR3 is CAISDYIQRSLAKNIQYF. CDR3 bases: TGTGCCATCAGTGATTATATTCAGAGGAGCCTAGCCAAAAACATTCAGTACTTC.

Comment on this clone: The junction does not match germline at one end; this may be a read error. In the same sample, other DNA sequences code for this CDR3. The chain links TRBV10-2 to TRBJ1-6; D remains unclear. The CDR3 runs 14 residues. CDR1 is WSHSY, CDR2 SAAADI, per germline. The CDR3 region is CASSDGSYNSPLHF. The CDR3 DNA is TGCGCCAGCAGTGATGGGAGCTATAATTCCCCCCTCCACTTT.

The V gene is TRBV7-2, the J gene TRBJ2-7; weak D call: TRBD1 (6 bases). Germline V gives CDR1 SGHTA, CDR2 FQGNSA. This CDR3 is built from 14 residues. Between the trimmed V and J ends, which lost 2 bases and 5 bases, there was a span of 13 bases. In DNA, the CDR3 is TGTGCCAGCAGCTTATGGGGGCTGTCTGACGAGCAGTACTTC. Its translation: CASSLWGLSDEQYF.

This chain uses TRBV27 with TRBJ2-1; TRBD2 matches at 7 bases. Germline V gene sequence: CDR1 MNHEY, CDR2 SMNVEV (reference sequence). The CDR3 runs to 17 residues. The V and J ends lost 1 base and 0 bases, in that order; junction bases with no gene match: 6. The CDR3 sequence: CASSLWGSGVSYNEQFF. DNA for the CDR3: TGTGCCAGCAGTTTATGGGGGAGCGGGGTCTCCTACAATGAGCAGTTCTTC.